This T cell receptor beta chain was sequenced for a study of OX40 agonist ivuxolimab in advanced cancers. This CDR3 is built from 13 residues. Germline V gives CDR1 WNHNN, CDR2 SYGVQD (reference sequence). V gave up 11 bases and J gave up 0 bases, with 14 bases separating them. TCRdb's copy holds only in-frame clones and misses some; the assay was immunoSEQ multiplex PCR. Seen here are just over 80,000 clones, about nine tenths observed once, and the top ten hold 0.25% to 0.4%. This TCR derives from an adult with an advanced solid tumor such as melanoma, head and neck, liver or kidney cancer. V gene TRBV10-1 combines with J gene TRBJ2-7; D may be TRBD2 (5 bases). Sequences were derived from CD4+ or CD8+ T cells sorted from blood, sampled in a trial of the OX40 agonist ivuxolimab. For the CDR3, the DNA is TGCGCCCGCAAGAGGGATCGCTCCTACGAGCAGTACTTC. It yields the protein CARKRDRSYEQYF.